This TCR beta chain was profiled in a study of post-analysis software for immune sequencing data (dated by TCRdb to the mid-2010s). In the study overall: Disease courses on record covered relapsing-remitting, secondary progressive and progressive-relapsing multiple sclerosis, though some patients had no subtype annotation. Patient repertoires were compared against roughly 12 previously published healthy control repertoires from donors aged 6 to 25 years. A subset of samples was prepared in parallel using single-end sample barcoding, then pooled and co-amplified after Illumina adapter ligation. The study at large found these results: The multiple sclerosis patient group was slightly younger than the control group. Roughly 5 TRBV segments, including TRBV5-6, TRBV5-1 and TRBV20-1, were significantly more frequent in patients than controls. Significantly lower normalized Chao1 diversity was found in multiple sclerosis patients than in controls, suggesting substantial peripheral T-cell clonal expansion. Direct clustering with F measure revealed strong co-clustering of samples prepared in the same batch, which led to a batch-effect correction.

As concerns this clonotype: The clone's antigen remains unknown. No per-base quality is available; no much larger clone lies one base away.

Library method: PCR. Sequencing was carried out with an Illumina HiSeq 2500. To reduce PCR and sequencing biases, unique molecular identifiers were built into the TCR beta cDNA libraries. Every 1 to 10 million input T cells yielded approximately 500,000 cDNA molecules, meaning each molecule approximated one T cell. The same protocol used for the earlier healthy control dataset was applied to prepare and sequence the patient libraries. Samples belonging to the same batch were prepared together, multiplexed and sequenced on a shared HiSeq lane. Under the source paper's analysis protocol: Raw barcoded reads were processed with MIGEC, and single-read molecular identifier groups were discarded before consensus assembly and CDR3 extraction. Clonotype tables were post-analysed with VDJtools, and diversity was normalized by down-sampling all datasets to the smallest sample size. Repertoire overlap clustering matched CDR3 amino acid but not nucleotide sequences to correct batch-related cross-sample contamination. TCRdb took the public reads, trimmed them with fastp at Q25, ran MiXCR for clone calling and kept in-frame beta chains. CDR3 protein duplicates are merged, each entry listing the most common genes and DNA. For this entry, the V and J calls and clone size follow TCRdb and not the study's own pipeline. The sample contains some 800,000 distinct CDR3 sequences, about 45% of them found a single time. The ten largest clones capture 4.9% of the sample.

From the cysteine through the phenylalanine, the CDR3 covers 20 amino acids. Only the CDR3 DNA is retained, 60 bases long and in frame from the first base. After removal of 1 base from V and 6 bases from J, the junction retains 16 bases not matched to a gene. CDR1 LGHDT and CDR2 YNNKEL are derived from the germline V gene (reference sequence). To demonstrate the VDJtools post-analysis software, TCR beta repertoires were profiled from the peripheral blood of 10 to 15 young patients with multiple sclerosis. The patients with multiple sclerosis were children and adolescents between about 6 and 17 years of age.

The chain was built from TRBV3-1 and TRBJ2-3; TRBD2 aligns with 13 central bases. This TCR derives from a girl under 18 with multiple sclerosis. Sequencing was performed on blood. Read as DNA, the sequence is TGTGCCAGCAGCCAAGTTTTCGAGACTAGCGGGAGGCCAGCGGGCGATACGCAGTATTTT. It is translated as CASSQVFETSGRPAGDTQYF.